This T cell receptor (beta chain) was observed in a study of immune evolution from preneoplasia to lung adenocarcinoma. Overall study findings and caveats: From normal lung to invasive adenocarcinoma, top clone frequencies appeared to decrease. Later-stage lesions seemingly showed higher T cell density and diversity than normal lung.

Histologic diagnosis was independently verified by two lung pathologists. About this clone itself: Its antigen is not known.

Germline values: CDR1 GTSNPN, CDR2 SVGIG (reference sequence). CDR3 length equals 13 residues. V lost 0 bases and J lost 1, with 3 bases in between. The data were produced by immunoSEQ multiplex PCR, yet TCRdb's version contains in-frame clones alone and is incomplete. Here the sample spans several thousand clones, approximately 85% being singletons. Input material: FFPE invasive lung adenocarcinoma tissue. The receptor was isolated from a person aged 45 to 59 with lung adenocarcinoma. The chain recombines TRBV30 with TRBJ2-2; no clear D. CDR3 DNA: TGTGCCTGGAGTGTAGAGAACACCGGGGAGCTGTTTTTT. This gives the protein CAWSVENTGELFF.